Sequencing of this T cell receptor (beta chain) was carried out in a study of immune heterogeneity within non-small cell lung tumors. This clonotype rates as medium-sized (0.01 to 0.1%). Bulk tumor genomic DNA, 600 ng per sample, was used as template. During surgery, each primary tumor gave multiple biopsies spaced as far apart as possible. Their non-small cell lung cancer was newly diagnosed and untreated, and the patients underwent curative surgery. Germline CDR1 SGHRS, CDR2 YFSETQ. The J segment lost 0 bases and the V segment lost 3 bases, leaving 13 bases of the junction unmatched. The CDR3 extends over 19 amino acids. It was with 32 V and 13 J primers that multiplex PCR amplified TCR beta CDR3. TCRdb itself ran the multiplex PCR reads through MiXCR, one entry per CDR3 protein. Of about 9,700 distinct CDR3 sequences in the sample, 15% to 20% were seen once.

This receptor was taken from a man in his forties with non-small cell lung cancer. This chain connects TRBV5-1 to TRBJ2-7; 12 bases agree with TRBD2. The specimen was lung tumor tissue. CDR3 region: CASSSRGPGLAGVSYEQYF. CDR3 coding DNA: TGCGCCAGCAGCTCCCGAGGACCGGGACTAGCGGGTGTCTCCTACGAGCAGTACTTC.